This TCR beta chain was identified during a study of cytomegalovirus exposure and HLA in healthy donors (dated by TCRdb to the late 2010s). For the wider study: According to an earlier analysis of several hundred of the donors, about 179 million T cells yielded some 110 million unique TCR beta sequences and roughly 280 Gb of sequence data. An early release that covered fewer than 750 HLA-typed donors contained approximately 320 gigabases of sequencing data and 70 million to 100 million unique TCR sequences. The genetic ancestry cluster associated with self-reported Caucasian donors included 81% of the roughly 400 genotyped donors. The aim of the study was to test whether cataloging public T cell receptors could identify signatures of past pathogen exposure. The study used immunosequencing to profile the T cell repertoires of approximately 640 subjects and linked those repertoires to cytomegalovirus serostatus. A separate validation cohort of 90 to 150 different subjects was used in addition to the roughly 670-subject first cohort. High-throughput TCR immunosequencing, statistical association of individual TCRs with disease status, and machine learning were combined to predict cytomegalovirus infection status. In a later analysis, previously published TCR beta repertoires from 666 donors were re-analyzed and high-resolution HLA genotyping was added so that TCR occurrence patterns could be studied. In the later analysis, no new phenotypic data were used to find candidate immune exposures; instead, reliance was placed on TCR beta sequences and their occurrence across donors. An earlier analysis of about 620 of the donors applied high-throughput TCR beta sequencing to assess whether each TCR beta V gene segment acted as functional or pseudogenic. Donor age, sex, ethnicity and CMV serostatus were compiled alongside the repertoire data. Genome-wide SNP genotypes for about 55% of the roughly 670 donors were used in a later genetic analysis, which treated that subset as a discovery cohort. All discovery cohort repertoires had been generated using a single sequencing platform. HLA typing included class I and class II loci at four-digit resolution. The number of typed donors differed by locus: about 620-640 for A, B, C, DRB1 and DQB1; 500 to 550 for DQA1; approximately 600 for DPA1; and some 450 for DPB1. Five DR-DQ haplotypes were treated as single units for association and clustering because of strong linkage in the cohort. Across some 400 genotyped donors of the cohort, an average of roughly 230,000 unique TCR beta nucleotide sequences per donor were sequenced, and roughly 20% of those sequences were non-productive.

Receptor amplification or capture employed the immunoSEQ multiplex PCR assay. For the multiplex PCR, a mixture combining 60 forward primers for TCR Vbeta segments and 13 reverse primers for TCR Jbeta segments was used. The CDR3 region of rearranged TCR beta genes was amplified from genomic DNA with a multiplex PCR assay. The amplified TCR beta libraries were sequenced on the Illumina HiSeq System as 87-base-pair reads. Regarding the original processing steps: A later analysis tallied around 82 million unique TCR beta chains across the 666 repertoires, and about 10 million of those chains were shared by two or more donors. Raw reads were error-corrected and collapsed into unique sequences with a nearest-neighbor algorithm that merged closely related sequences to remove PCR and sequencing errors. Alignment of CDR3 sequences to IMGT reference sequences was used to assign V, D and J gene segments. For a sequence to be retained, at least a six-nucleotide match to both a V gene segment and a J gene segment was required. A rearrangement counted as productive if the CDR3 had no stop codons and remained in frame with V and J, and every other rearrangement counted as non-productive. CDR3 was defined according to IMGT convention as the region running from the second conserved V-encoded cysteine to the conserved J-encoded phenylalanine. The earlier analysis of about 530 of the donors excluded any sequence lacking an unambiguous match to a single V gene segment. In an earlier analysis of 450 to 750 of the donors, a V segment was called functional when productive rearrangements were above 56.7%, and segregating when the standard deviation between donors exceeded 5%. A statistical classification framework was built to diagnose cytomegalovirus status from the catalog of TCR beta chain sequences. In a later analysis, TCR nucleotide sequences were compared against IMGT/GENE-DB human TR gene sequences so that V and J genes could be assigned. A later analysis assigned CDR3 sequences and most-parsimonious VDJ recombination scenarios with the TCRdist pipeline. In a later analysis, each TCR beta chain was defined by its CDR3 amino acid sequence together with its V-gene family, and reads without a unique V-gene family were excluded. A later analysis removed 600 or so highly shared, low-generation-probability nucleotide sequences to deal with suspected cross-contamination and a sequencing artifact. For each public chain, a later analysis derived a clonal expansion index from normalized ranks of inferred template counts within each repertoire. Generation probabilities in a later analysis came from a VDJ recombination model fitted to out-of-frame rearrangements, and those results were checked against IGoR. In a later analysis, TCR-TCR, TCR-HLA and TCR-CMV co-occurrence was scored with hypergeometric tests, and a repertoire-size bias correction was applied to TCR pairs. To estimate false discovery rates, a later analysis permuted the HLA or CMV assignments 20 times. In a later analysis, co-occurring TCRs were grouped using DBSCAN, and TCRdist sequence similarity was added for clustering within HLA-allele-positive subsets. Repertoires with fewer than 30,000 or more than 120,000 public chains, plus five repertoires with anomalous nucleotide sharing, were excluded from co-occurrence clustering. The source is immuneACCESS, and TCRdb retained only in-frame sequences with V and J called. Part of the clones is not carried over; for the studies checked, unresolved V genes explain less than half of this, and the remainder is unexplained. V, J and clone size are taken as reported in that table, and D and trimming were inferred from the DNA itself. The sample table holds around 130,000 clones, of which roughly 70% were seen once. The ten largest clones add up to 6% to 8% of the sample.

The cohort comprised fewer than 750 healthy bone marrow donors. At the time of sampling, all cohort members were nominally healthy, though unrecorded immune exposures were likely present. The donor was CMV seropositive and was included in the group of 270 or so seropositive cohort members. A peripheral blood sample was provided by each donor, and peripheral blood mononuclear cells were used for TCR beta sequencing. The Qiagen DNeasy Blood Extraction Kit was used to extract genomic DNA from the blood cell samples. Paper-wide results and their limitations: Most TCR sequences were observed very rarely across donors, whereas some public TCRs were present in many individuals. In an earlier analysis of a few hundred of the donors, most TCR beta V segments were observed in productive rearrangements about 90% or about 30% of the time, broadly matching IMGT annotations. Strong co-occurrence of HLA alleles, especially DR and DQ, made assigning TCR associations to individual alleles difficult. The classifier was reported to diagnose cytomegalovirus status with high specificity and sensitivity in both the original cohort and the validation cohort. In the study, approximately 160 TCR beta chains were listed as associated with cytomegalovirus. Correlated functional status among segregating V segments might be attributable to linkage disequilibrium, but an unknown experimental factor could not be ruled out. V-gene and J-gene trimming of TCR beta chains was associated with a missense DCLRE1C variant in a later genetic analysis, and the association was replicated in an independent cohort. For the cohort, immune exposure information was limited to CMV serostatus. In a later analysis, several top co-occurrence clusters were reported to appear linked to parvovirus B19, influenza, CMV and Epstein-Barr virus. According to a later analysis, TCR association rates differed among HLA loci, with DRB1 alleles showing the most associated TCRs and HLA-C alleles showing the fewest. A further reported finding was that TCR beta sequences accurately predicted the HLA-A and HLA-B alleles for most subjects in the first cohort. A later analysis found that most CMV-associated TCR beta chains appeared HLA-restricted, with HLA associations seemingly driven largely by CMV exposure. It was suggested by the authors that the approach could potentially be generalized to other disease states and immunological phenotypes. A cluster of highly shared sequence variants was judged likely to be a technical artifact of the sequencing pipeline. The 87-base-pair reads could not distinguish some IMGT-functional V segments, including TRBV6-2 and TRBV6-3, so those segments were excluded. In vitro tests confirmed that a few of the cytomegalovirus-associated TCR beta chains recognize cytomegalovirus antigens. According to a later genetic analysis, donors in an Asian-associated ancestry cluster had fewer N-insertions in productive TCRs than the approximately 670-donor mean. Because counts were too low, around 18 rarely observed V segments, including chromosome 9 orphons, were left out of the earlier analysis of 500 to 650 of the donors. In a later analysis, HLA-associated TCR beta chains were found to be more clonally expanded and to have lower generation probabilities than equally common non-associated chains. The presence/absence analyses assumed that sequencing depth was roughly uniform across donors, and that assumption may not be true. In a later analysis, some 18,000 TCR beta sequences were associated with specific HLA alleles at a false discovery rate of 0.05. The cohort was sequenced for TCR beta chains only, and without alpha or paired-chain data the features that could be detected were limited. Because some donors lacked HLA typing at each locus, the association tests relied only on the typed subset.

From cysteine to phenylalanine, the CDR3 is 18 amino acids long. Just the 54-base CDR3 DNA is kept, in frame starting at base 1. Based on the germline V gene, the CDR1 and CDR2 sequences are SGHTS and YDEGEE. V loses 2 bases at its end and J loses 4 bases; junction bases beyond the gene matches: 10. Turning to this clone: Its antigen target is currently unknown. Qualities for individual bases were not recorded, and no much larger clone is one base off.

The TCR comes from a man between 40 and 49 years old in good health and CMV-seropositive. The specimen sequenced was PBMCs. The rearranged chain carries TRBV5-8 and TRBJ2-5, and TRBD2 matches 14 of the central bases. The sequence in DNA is TGTGCCAGCAGCTTCGGTGTGACTAGCGGGAGGGCGGGAGAGACCCAGTACTTC. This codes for CASSFGVTSGRAGETQYF. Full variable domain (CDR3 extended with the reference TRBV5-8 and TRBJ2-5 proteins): EAGVTQSPTHLIKTRGQQATLRCSPISGHTSVYWYQQALGLGLQFLLWYDEGEERNRGNFPPRFSGRQFPNYSSELNVNALELEDSALYLCASSFGVTSGRAGETQYFGPGTRLLVL.